These 13 T cell receptor beta chains were all obtained from the same sample, sequenced in a study of neurological immune-mediated disorders. One entry per CDR3 protein results from TCRdb running MiXCR on the 5' RACE reads. The table records about 74,000 distinct CDR3 sequences, roughly 5.6% of them present only once. Sequencing input: PBMCs. These receptors came from a man aged 18-30 years with multiple sclerosis.

This clonotype was found many times. The gene calls are TRBV29-1 and TRBJ2-1; TRBD2 is a possible D gene (5 bases). CDR3 length equals 14 residues. The V end lost 6 bases, the J end lost 6 bases, and 18 bases lay between the germline ends. From germline, CDR1 is SQVTM and CDR2 ANQGSEA. In nucleotides, the CDR3 is TGCAGCGTGGTCAGGTGGGGAAGCGGCAATGAGCAGTTCTTC. Translation gives CSVVRWGSGNEQFF.

Here the CDR3 reads CSAFQRGRSDTQYF. The CDR3 DNA reads as TGCAGTGCCTTTCAGCGGGGGCGTTCGGATACGCAGTATTTT. The chain joins TRBV20-1 to TRBJ2-3; 8 bases map to TRBD2. V lost 6 bases and J lost 6; bases outside the gene matches: 11. CDR3 length equals 14 residues. Germline values: CDR1 DFQATT, CDR2 SNEGSKA (reference sequence).

There are many counts of this clonotype. The chain has TRBV20-1 and TRBJ1-6; D perhaps matches TRBD1 (5 bases). V was trimmed by 4 bases and J by 9 bases, leaving 16 bases between them. Germline CDR1 DFQATT, CDR2 SNEGSKA (reference sequence). This CDR3 has 14 amino acids. CDR3 loop: CSATGGVVSSPLHF. In nucleotides, the CDR3 is TGCAGTGCTACCGGGGGGGTAGTTAGTTCACCCCTCCACTTT.

Many counts were recorded for this clonotype. The CDR3 protein is CASNGGHQETQYF. CDR3 nucleotide sequence: TGTGCCAGCAACGGAGGACACCAAGAGACCCAGTACTTC. J is TRBJ2-5 and V is TRBV6-5; TRBD2 might be the D (5 bases). Between the trimmed V and J ends, which lost 7 bases and 0 bases, there was a span of 9 bases. Per germline, CDR1 MNHEY and CDR2 SVGAGI. The CDR3 loop spans 13 amino acids.

This clonotype was seen repeatedly, ten times or more. The rearrangement uses TRBV27 and TRBJ2-6, with D hard to call. This CDR3 region has 15 residues. Germline CDR1 and CDR2: MNHEY and SMNVEV (reference sequence). The V and J ends lost 2 bases and 1 base respectively, with 6 bases between them. The CDR3 loop is CASSLRPSGANVLTF. CDR3 nucleotide sequence: TGTGCCAGCAGTTTAAGACCTTCTGGGGCCAACGTCCTGACTTTC.

This clonotype was counted a few times. With a much larger clone just one base away, this may be a read error. The CDR3 protein is CASGGGSQNEQFF. The CDR3 coding sequence is TGCGCCAGCGGCGGCGGGAGTCAAAATGAGCAGTTCTTC. The gene calls are TRBV5-1 and TRBJ2-1; 7 positions agree with TRBD2. Losses at the gene ends were 7 bases for V and 7 bases for J; bases not matched to a gene: 8. CDR1 is SGHRS, CDR2 YFSETQ, per germline. The CDR3 covers 13 residues.

At least ten counts were recorded for this clonotype. The gene calls are TRBV5-1 and TRBJ1-1, with a tentative D call TRBD1 (5 bases). With 3 bases removed from V and 5 bases from J, the gap between germline ends came to 11 bases. The CDR3 sequence is 13 residues long. CDR1 is SGHRS and CDR2 is YFSETQ in the germline V gene. The CDR3, as DNA: TGCGCCAGCAGCTCAGGGTCTGCGACTGAAGCTTTCTTT. Its translation is CASSSGSATEAFF. The full variable domain, completed using reference TRBV5-1 and TRBJ1-1, is KAGVTQTPRYLIKTRGQQVTLSCSPISGHRSVSWYQQTPGQGLQFLFEYFSETQRNKGNFPGRFSGRQFSNSRSEMNVSTLELGDSALYLCASSSGSATEAFFGQGTRLTVV.

A remark on this clonotype: A read error is possible here, since a much larger clone lies one base away. The chain is built from TRBV20-1 and TRBJ2-7, with D unresolved. Germline V gene sequence: CDR1 DFQATT, CDR2 SNEGSKA (reference sequence). There are 14 residues in the CDR3. The V end lost 0 bases, the J end lost 2 bases, and 11 bases lay between the germline ends. DNA of the CDR3: TGCAGTGCTAGAGAGTGGCGGAAACCCTACGAGCAGTACTTC. Protein sequence: CSAREWRKPYEQYF.

This clonotype was observed at least ten times. This chain links TRBV6-4 with TRBJ1-1; tentative D call: TRBD1 (6 bases). Germline V CDR1 and CDR2: MRHNA, SNTAGT. V lost 1 base to trimming and J lost 7 bases, with 10 bases between them. There are 13 residues in the CDR3. The chain's CDR3 is CASSDWGHHEAFF. The DNA of the CDR3 is TGTGCCAGCAGTGACTGGGGACATCATGAAGCTTTCTTT.

In this sample, this clonotype turned up many times. The CDR3 protein is CASSLVPSGRISEQYF. DNA of the CDR3: TGCGCCAGCAGCTTGGTTCCTAGCGGGAGAATATCCGAGCAGTACTTC. The chain uses TRBV5-1 and TRBJ2-7; 10 bases are a match to TRBD2. Germline-derived CDR1 and CDR2 are SGHRS and YFSETQ. V shed 0 bases and J 6 bases; nucleotides not matched to a gene: 9. The CDR3 covers 16 residues.

In its sample, this clonotype was seen many times. The V gene is TRBV6-1, the J gene TRBJ1-3, with D unclear. The ends were cut back, 3 bases at V and 0 bases at J, with 12 bases in the middle. This CDR3 has 16 residues. Germline assignment: CDR1 MNHNS and CDR2 SASEGT. In DNA form, the CDR3 reads TGTGCCAGCAGTGAGATGGCGCTATCCTCTGGAAACACCATATATTTT. It codes for CASSEMALSSGNTIYF.

This clonotype was found many times. The gene calls are TRBV7-2 and TRBJ1-2; D gene uncertain. V was trimmed by 5 bases and J by 4 bases, leaving 14 bases between them. CDR1 and CDR2 (germline): SGHTA, FQGNSA. The CDR3 spans 14 residues. The CDR3 DNA follows: TGTGCCAGCAGCCGAACACTAGGGAGCTATGGCTACACCTTC. Translating gives CASSRTLGSYGYTF.

This clonotype has a count of ten or more. This chain uses TRBV6-5 with TRBJ1-6; the D gene is possibly TRBD1 (6 bases). The CDR3 totals 15 residues. Germline-derived CDR1 and CDR2 are MNHEY and SVGAGI. The V end was cut by 7 bases, the J end by 4 bases, with 14 bases between. Here the CDR3 DNA reads TGTGCCAGCACCGCGGGGGGCCCTTATAATTCACCCCTCCACTTT. Its protein product is CASTAGGPYNSPLHF.